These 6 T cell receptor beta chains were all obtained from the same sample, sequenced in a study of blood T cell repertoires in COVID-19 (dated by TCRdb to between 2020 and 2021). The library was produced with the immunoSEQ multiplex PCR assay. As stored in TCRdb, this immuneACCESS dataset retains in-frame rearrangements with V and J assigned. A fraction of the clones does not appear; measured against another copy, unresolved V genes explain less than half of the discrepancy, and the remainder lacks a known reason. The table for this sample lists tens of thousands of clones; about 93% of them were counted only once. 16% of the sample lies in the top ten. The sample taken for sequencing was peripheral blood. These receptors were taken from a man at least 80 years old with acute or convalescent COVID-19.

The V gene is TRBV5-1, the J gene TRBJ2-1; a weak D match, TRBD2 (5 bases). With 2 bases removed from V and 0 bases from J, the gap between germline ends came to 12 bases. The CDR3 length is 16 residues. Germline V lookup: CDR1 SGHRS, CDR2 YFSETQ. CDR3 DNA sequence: TGCGCCAGCAGCTTATCTCCGGGGAGCTCCTACAATGAGCAGTTCTTC. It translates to CASSLSPGSSYNEQFF.

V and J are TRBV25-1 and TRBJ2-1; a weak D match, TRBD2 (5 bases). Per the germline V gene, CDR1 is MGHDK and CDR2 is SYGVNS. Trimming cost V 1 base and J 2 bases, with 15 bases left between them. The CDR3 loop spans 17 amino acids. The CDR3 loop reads CASSELAGPLAYNEQFF. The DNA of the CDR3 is TGTGCCAGCAGTGAATTGGCCGGGCCACTAGCCTACAATGAGCAGTTCTTC.

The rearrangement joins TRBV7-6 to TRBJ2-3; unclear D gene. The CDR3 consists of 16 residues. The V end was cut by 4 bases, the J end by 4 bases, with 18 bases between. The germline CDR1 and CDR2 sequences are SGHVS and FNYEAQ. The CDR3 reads CASSSSGSRGPDTQYF. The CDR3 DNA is TGTGCCAGCAGCTCTTCCGGATCCCGCGGCCCAGATACGCAGTATTTT. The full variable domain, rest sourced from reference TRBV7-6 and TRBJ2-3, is GAGVSQSPRYKVTKRGQDVALRCDPISGHVSLYWYRQALGQGPEFLTYFNYEAQQDKSGLPNDRFSAERPEGSISTLTIQRTEQRDSAMYRCASSSSGSRGPDTQYFGPGTRLTVL.

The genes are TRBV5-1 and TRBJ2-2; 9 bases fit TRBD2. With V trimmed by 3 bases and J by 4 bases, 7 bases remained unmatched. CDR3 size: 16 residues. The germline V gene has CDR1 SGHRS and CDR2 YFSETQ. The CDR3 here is CASSYGGGASTGELFF. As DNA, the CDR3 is TGCGCCAGCAGCTACGGCGGGGGGGCGAGCACCGGGGAGCTGTTTTTT.

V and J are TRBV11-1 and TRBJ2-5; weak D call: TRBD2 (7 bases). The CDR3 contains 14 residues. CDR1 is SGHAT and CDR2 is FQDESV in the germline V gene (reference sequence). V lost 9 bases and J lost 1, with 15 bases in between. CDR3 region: CASSEGGRQETQYF. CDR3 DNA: TGTGCCAGTTCCGAGGGGGGGCGCCAAGAGACCCAGTACTTC.

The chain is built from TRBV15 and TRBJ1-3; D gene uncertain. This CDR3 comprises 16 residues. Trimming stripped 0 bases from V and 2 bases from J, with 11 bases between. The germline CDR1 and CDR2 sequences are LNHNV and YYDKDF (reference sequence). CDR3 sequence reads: CATSRESRQTGNTIYF. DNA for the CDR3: TGTGCCACCAGCAGAGAAAGCAGACAAACTGGAAACACCATATATTTT.